What follows are 13 T cell receptor beta chains derived from one specimen sequenced in a study of blood T cell repertoires in COVID-19. This table comes from immunoSEQ multiplex PCR, and its TCRdb copy is limited to in-frame clones, with some not included. Of some 270,000 clones detected, about 90% appear once; the ten largest clones hold about 4%. Input material: PBMCs or T cells enriched from blood (not recorded which). The receptors shown here come from a woman under 40 with acute COVID-19.

This clone occurred a few times. The chain couples TRBV5-6 to TRBJ2-7; 8 nucleotides line up with TRBD1. The germline CDR1 and CDR2 sequences are SGHDT and YYEEEE. The CDR3 loop spans 16 amino acids. V trimming: 0 bases; J trimming: 5 bases; junction bases outside the gene matches: 10. CDR3 coding DNA: TGTGCCAGCAGCTTGGGGCCGGACAGGGTTGACAACGAGCAGTACTTC. It yields the protein CASSLGPDRVDNEQYF.

V gene TRBV13 combines with J gene TRBJ2-7; the match to TRBD2 covers 12 bases. The CDR3 contains 17 residues. Trimming at V came to 2 bases and at J to 2 bases, leaving 7 bases not matched to a gene. CDR1 PRHDT and CDR2 FYEKMQ come from the germline V gene (reference sequence). The DNA of the CDR3 is TGTGCCAGCAGCTTAAGGGTGCCTAGCGGGAGGGCCTACGAGCAGTACTTC. Translated: CASSLRVPSGRAYEQYF.

The chain has TRBV27 and TRBJ2-4, with 7 bases that match TRBD1. Germline V gene data show CDR1 as MNHEY and CDR2 as SMNVEV (reference sequence). After removal of 6 bases from V and 0 bases from J, the junction contained 8 bases not matched to a gene. The CDR3 runs to 16 residues. The CDR3 loop reads CASSKFTGEAKNIQYF. The DNA for the CDR3 is TGTGCCAGCAGCAAATTCACAGGGGAAGCCAAAAACATTCAGTACTTC.

The genes are TRBV28 and TRBJ2-1; 10 bases are shared with TRBD1. With 2 bases clipped from V and 5 bases from J, the junction kept 6 bases outside the gene matches. The CDR3 runs 16 residues. Germline loops: CDR1 MDHEN, CDR2 SYDVKM. The CDR3 nucleotides read TGTGCCAGCAGTTTACTCGGGACAGGGGTTGACAATGAGCAGTTCTTC. Translated, it gives CASSLLGTGVDNEQFF.

The chain joins TRBV10-3 to TRBJ2-2; 12 bases are shared with TRBD2. With 3 bases clipped from V and 6 bases from J, the junction kept 2 bases outside the gene matches. Looked up from germline, CDR1 is ENHRY and CDR2 is SYGVKD. The CDR3 sequence is 15 residues long. CDR3 nucleotide sequence: TGTGCCATCAGTGAACTAGCGGGAGGATCCGGGGAGCTGTTTTTT. It encodes CAISELAGGSGELFF.

V gene TRBV6-5 combines with J gene TRBJ2-7, with D possibly matching TRBD1 (5 bases). Trimming shortened V by 4 bases and J by 7 bases, and 14 bases separated the two germline ends. CDR3 size: 13 residues. Germline CDR1 and CDR2: MNHEY and SVGAGI. In nucleotides, the CDR3 is TGTGCCAGCAGTTGGGAAGGAAAGGGGGAGCAGTACTTC. Translation: CASSWEGKGEQYF.

This clone was seen a single time. The J gene is TRBJ1-2, the V gene TRBV7-2, with no clear D. The CDR3 length is 14 residues. Germline CDR1 is SGHTA and CDR2 is FQGNSA. The germline V and J ends were trimmed by 0 bases and 3 bases, with 8 bases remaining between them. The CDR3 sequence is CASSLAKLDYGYTF. The CDR3 bases are TGTGCCAGCAGCTTAGCCAAACTCGACTATGGCTACACCTTC.

This chain connects TRBV13 to TRBJ2-3; 7 nucleotides line up with TRBD2. Trimming cost V 2 bases and J 4 bases; bases outside gene matches: 18. Germline CDR1 PRHDT, CDR2 FYEKMQ (reference sequence). There are 19 residues in the CDR3. The CDR3 sequence: CASSLTKVLAGDNADTQYF. CDR3 coding DNA: TGTGCCAGCAGCTTAACCAAGGTTTTGGCGGGAGATAATGCAGATACGCAGTATTTT. Full variable domain (remainder filled in from reference TRBV13 and TRBJ2-3): AAGVIQSPRHLIKEKRETATLKCYPIPRHDTVYWYQQGPGQDPQFLISFYEKMQSDKGSIPDRFSAQQFSDYHSELNMSSLELGDSALYFCASSLTKVLAGDNADTQYFGPGTRLTVL.

V is TRBV14 and J is TRBJ2-1; a possible D gene is TRBD2 (6 bases). Trimming stripped 1 base from V and 6 bases from J, with 28 bases between. The CDR3 totals 20 residues. In germline, CDR1 is SGHDN, CDR2 FVKESK. CDR3 in DNA: TGTGCCAGCAGCCAAGTCTTTGGCGGGACGGCAAATCAATGGAGCAATGAGCAGTTCTTC. It encodes CASSQVFGGTANQWSNEQFF.

The J gene is TRBJ2-7, the V gene TRBV20-1; D remains unclear. The CDR3 totals 11 residues. V was shortened by 1 base and J by 11 bases, with 12 bases between the two germline ends. Germline V lookup: CDR1 DFQATT, CDR2 SNEGSKA (reference sequence). The CDR3 nucleotides read TGCAGTGCTAGAGGTCTGCAGGCAGAGTACTTC. It translates to CSARGLQAEYF.

CDR3 bases: TGCGCCATTCCGGGACAGGAAGACGGCTACACCTTC. This sequence encodes CAIPGQEDGYTF. The genes are TRBV10-1 and TRBJ1-2, with 8 positions matching TRBD1. J lost 8 bases, V lost 10 bases, and 9 bases had no gene match. CDR3 size: 12 residues. CDR1 WNHNN and CDR2 SYGVQD come from the germline V gene (reference sequence).

The V call is TRBV6-1, the J call TRBJ2-7; 7 bases are shared with TRBD2. From germline, CDR1 is MNHNS and CDR2 SASEGT. V shed 3 bases, J shed 7 bases, and the junction held 9 bases outside the gene matches. The CDR3 sequence is 14 residues long. CDR3 nucleotide sequence: TGTGCCAGCAGTGATGGGCTAGTCGGGGGGGAGCAGTACTTC. It translates to CASSDGLVGGEQYF.

The chain couples TRBV28 to TRBJ2-1, with TRBD2 matching over 8 bases. The CDR3 runs to 16 residues. Trimming at V came to 5 bases and at J to 6 bases, leaving 12 bases not matched to a gene. Germline V gene data show CDR1 as MDHEN and CDR2 as SYDVKM. As DNA, the CDR3 is TGTGCCAGCAGTCCACGCGGGACTAGGCACCGCAATGAGCAGTTCTTC. Translated: CASSPRGTRHRNEQFF.